This TCR beta chain is drawn from a study of CD8+CD57+ T cells in acquired aplastic anemia. The CDR3 spans 16 residues. CDR1 is SGHTA and CDR2 is FQGTGA in the germline V gene. V dropped 3 bases and J dropped 1 base, with 16 bases sitting between them. This clonotype occurred many times. The antigen remains unidentified. It was genomic DNA that served as the template for profiling TCR beta VDJ and CDR3. TCRdb recomputed calls from the reads with MiXCR, one row per CDR3 protein. The data hold 200,000 to 250,000 distinct CDR3 sequences, with roughly two thirds observed a single time. Study results and caveats: Patients and controls shared over 25 CD8+ CDR3 sequences.

Patients included in sequencing had previously demonstrated CD8+CD57+ cell expansion by flow cytometry. The study sampled blood from patients who had received no therapy. The J gene is TRBJ2-7, the V gene TRBV7-3; D is tentatively TRBD1 or TRBD2 (5 bases each). The sequenced material came from sorted CD4+, CD8+, or CD8+CD57+ T cells (not recorded which) from PBMCs. This receptor was taken from a human donor with aplastic anemia. CDR3 sequence: CASSLVGDLSSYEQYF. The DNA of the CDR3 is TGTGCCAGCAGCTTGGTGGGGGACCTATCATCCTACGAGCAGTACTTC.